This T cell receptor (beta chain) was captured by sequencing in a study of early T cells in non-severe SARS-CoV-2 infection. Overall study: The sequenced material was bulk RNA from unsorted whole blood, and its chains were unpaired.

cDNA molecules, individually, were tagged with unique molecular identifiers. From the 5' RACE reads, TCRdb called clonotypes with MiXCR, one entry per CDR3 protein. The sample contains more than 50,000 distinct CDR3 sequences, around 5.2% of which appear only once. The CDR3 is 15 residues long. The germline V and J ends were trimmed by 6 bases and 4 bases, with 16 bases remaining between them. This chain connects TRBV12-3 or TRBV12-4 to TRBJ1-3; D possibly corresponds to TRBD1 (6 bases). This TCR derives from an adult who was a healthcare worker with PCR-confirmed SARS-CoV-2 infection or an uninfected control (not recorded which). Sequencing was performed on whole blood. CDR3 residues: CASSLRQGPGNTIYF. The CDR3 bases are TGTGCCAGCAGCCTTAGGCAGGGGCCGGGAAACACCATATATTTT.